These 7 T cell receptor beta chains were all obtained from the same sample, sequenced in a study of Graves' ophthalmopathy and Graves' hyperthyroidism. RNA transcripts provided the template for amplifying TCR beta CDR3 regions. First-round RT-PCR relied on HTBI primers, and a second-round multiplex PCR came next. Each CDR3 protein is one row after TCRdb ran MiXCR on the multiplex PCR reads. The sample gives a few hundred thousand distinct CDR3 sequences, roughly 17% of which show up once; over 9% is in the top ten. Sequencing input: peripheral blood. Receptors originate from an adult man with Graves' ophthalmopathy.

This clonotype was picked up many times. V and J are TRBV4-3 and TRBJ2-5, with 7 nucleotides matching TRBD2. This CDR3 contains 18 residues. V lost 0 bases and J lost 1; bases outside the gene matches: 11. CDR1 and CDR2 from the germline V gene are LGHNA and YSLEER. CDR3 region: CASSQERDSGSTQETQYF. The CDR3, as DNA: TGCGCCAGCAGCCAAGAGCGGGATAGCGGGTCGACCCAAGAGACCCAGTACTTC.

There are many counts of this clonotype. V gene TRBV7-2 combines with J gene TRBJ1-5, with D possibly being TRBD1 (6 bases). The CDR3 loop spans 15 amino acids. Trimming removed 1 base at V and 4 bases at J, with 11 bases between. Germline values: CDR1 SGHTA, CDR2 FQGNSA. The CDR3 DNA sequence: TGTGCCAGCAGCTTAGTGTGGGGGGCTAATCAGCCCCAGCATTTT. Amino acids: CASSLVWGANQPQHF.

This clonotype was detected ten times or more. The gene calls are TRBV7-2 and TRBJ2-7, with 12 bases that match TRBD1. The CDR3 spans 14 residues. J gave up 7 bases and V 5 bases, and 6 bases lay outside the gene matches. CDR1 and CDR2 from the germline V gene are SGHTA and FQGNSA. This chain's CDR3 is CASSRDRGLVEQYF. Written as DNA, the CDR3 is TGTGCCAGCAGCCGGGACAGGGGGCTGGTGGAGCAGTACTTC.

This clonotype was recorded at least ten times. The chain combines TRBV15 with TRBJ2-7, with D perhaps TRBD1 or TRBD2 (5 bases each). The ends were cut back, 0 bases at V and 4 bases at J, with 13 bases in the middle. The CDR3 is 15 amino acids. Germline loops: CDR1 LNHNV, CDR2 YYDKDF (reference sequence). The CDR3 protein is CATSRDQGRQYEQYF. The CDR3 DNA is TGTGCCACCAGCAGAGATCAGGGACGGCAGTACGAGCAGTACTTC.

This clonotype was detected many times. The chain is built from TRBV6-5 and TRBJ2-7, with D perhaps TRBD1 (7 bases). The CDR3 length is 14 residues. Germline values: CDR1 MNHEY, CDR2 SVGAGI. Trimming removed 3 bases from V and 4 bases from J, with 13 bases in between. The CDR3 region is CASSYAGQRYEQYF. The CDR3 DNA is TGTGCCAGCAGTTATGCGGGACAGAGATACGAGCAGTACTTC.

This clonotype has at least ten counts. The DNA for the CDR3 is TGTGCCAGCAGCCGAACCCCCGGGGGGGGCCCTGGAAACACCATATATTTT. Its translation is CASSRTPGGGPGNTIYF. The rearrangement uses TRBV6-4 and TRBJ1-3, with D possibly matching TRBD1 (6 bases). V was shortened by 6 bases and J by 2 bases, with 20 bases between the two germline ends. The CDR3 is made up of 17 amino acids. CDR1 and CDR2 from the germline V gene are MRHNA and SNTAGT.

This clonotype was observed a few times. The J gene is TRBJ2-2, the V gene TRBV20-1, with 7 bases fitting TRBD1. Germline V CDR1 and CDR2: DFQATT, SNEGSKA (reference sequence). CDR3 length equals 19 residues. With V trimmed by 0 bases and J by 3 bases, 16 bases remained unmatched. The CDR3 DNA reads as TGCAGTGCTAGAGACTTCAGAGCCGCCCGGGACAGACACACCGGGGAGCTGTTTTTT. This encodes CSARDFRAARDRHTGELFF.